The 18 T cell receptor beta chains presented below share a single source sample, sequenced in a study of blood T cell repertoires in COVID-19. The table came from immunoSEQ multiplex PCR; TCRdb's copy has only in-frame clones and leaves some out. The table lists fewer than 350,000 clones, approximately 86% of them singletons. The sequenced sample consisted of peripheral blood. The receptors here all came from a woman aged 45-65 years with active or convalescent COVID-19.

V usage is TRBV2 and J usage is TRBJ1-1, with a possible D match to TRBD1 (5 bases). This CDR3 is built from 12 residues. CDR1 and CDR2 from the germline V gene are SNHLY and FYNNEI. V lost 8 bases, J lost 5 bases, and 12 bases lay in between. CDR3 residues: CASDNRITEAFF. In DNA, the CDR3 is TGTGCCAGCGACAACAGGATTACTGAAGCTTTCTTT.

This chain uses TRBV12-3 or TRBV12-4 with TRBJ2-2; D is uncertain. The CDR3 is 13 residues long. V lost 3 bases, J lost 6 bases, and 8 bases lay in between. Here the CDR3 DNA reads TGTGCCAGCAGTTTTCAGGTCGCCGGGGAGCTGTTTTTT. Protein: CASSFQVAGELFF.

The J gene is TRBJ1-5, the V gene TRBV28; D is perhaps TRBD1 (5 bases). This CDR3 has 15 amino acids. Germline CDR1 MDHEN, CDR2 SYDVKM. V lost 4 bases and J lost 6, with 16 bases in between. The CDR3, as DNA: TGTGCCAGCAGTTGGCAAGGGGCCTCCGGTCAGCCCCAGCATTTT. It translates to CASSWQGASGQPQHF.

The chain joins TRBV7-2 to TRBJ2-7; 8 bases map to TRBD1. CDR3 size: 14 residues. Trimming cost V 5 bases and J 3 bases; bases outside gene matches: 6. Germline V gene data show CDR1 as SGHTA and CDR2 as FQGNSA. Written as DNA, the CDR3 is TGTGCCAGCAGCCCCCGGACAGGGTACTACGAGCAGTACTTC. This encodes CASSPRTGYYEQYF.

The chain uses TRBV7-2 and TRBJ2-3; TRBD2 might be the D (5 bases). CDR3 length: 18 residues. Per germline, CDR1 SGHTA and CDR2 FQGNSA. Trimming removed 1 base at V and 1 base at J, with 18 bases between. The CDR3 sequence: CASSLEGRGFGRTDTQYF. In nucleotides, the CDR3 is TGTGCCAGCAGCTTAGAAGGCCGGGGTTTCGGACGCACAGATACGCAGTATTTT.

This sequence joins TRBV28 and TRBJ2-7; no clear D gene. Trimming pared 5 bases from V and 1 base from J, leaving 12 bases between. The CDR3 has 14 amino acids. From germline, CDR1 is MDHEN and CDR2 SYDVKM. CDR3 sequence: CASSPPGGSYEQYF. In nucleotides, the CDR3 is TGTGCCAGCAGTCCTCCCGGCGGTTCCTACGAGCAGTACTTC.

The rearrangement joins TRBV5-1 to TRBJ2-7, with unresolved D. V lost 0 bases, J lost 6 bases, and 7 bases lay in between. Germline-derived CDR1 and CDR2 are SGHRS and YFSETQ. The CDR3 is 12 amino acids. CDR3 protein: CASSLGLAEQYF. DNA for the CDR3: TGCGCCAGCAGCTTGGGGCTGGCCGAGCAGTACTTC.

J is TRBJ2-7 and V is TRBV6-1; a possible D gene is TRBD2 (6 bases). Germline V lookup: CDR1 MNHNS, CDR2 SASEGT. Trimming removed 0 bases from V and 3 bases from J, with 12 bases in between. The CDR3 totals 15 residues. The CDR3 loop is CASSEAGLDFYEQYF. The CDR3 nucleotides are TGTGCCAGCAGTGAAGCGGGACTCGACTTCTACGAGCAGTACTTC.

The CDR3 bases are TGTGCCAGCAGTTTCGCCCGGGGGTATAGCAATCAGCCCCAGCATTTT. Protein: CASSFARGYSNQPQHF. The V gene is TRBV28, the J gene TRBJ1-5; D possibly corresponds to TRBD1 (5 bases). Germline lookup yields CDR1 MDHEN and CDR2 SYDVKM. V was pared by 3 bases and J by 0 bases, with 12 bases between. This CDR3 comprises 16 residues.

The chain is built from TRBV7-3 and TRBJ1-1, with unresolved D. V was cut by 2 bases and J by 8 bases, with 12 bases left in between. The CDR3 sequence is 13 residues long. Germline lookup yields CDR1 SGHTA and CDR2 FQGTGA. Written as DNA, the CDR3 is TGTGCCAGCAGCTTAGTTCCGGGGATAGAAGCTTTCTTT. It is translated as CASSLVPGIEAFF.

The chain recombines TRBV6-2 or TRBV6-3 with TRBJ2-1; TRBD2 matches 11 bases. This CDR3 has 20 residues. V lost 0 bases and J lost 4; bases outside the gene matches: 14. Germline-derived CDR1 and CDR2 are MNHEY and SVGEGT. CDR3: CASSYSIAGGSPNAYNEQFF. Here the CDR3 DNA reads TGTGCCAGCAGTTACTCGATAGCGGGAGGGTCCCCAAACGCTTACAATGAGCAGTTCTTC.

The rearrangement joins TRBV29-1 to TRBJ1-2; D is unresolved. Germline-derived CDR1 and CDR2 are SQVTM and ANQGSEA. Trimming took off 4 bases at V and 3 bases at J, with 12 bases between the two ends. This CDR3 spans 13 amino acids. The DNA of the CDR3 is TGCAGCGTTGGACAAACGCGGGACTATGGCTACACCTTC. The encoded protein is CSVGQTRDYGYTF.

The chain links TRBV6-2 or TRBV6-3 to TRBJ1-5, with TRBD1 matching over 8 bases. The CDR3 is made up of 16 amino acids. Germline CDR1 reads MNHEY; CDR2 reads SVGEGT. With 5 bases clipped from V and 1 base from J, the junction kept 7 bases outside the gene matches. The CDR3 coding sequence is TGTGCCAGCAGTAGTCGGACAGGGAGAAGCAATCAGCCCCAGCATTTT. It codes for CASSSRTGRSNQPQHF.

This chain joins TRBV15 and TRBJ1-1; D uncertain. Germline V gene lookup returns CDR1 LNHNV and CDR2 YYDKDF (reference sequence). The ends were cut back, 3 bases at V and 7 bases at J, with 9 bases in the middle. The CDR3 consists of 12 residues. CDR3 region: CATSRGLGEAFF. DNA for the CDR3: TGTGCCACCAGCAGGGGCCTCGGTGAAGCTTTCTTT.

This clone was recorded a few times. The chain joins TRBV12-3 or TRBV12-4 to TRBJ1-4; D call uncertain. V was pared by 8 bases and J by 3 bases, with 7 bases between. CDR3 size: 12 residues. As DNA, the CDR3 is TGTGCCAGCGGCAGTTCTAATGAAAAACTGTTTTTT. This encodes CASGSSNEKLFF.

This chain joins TRBV20-1 and TRBJ2-1, with D perhaps TRBD2 (5 bases). The V gene lost 4 bases and the J gene lost 6 bases, with 7 bases spanning the gap. The CDR3 has 11 amino acids. Germline V gene lookup returns CDR1 DFQATT and CDR2 SNEGSKA (reference sequence). DNA of the CDR3: TGCAGTGCTACAGGACTCAATGAGCAGTTCTTC. It yields the protein CSATGLNEQFF.

The V call is TRBV6-1, the J call TRBJ1-2; D is ambiguous. Trimming removed 0 bases at V and 2 bases at J, with 16 bases between. From germline, CDR1 is MNHNS and CDR2 SASEGT. CDR3 length: 17 amino acids. The CDR3 coding sequence is TGTGCCAGCAGTGAAGCGCACAGTCTACACCCCAACTATGGCTACACCTTC. Its protein is CASSEAHSLHPNYGYTF.

The V and J genes are TRBV5-1 and TRBJ1-1; D remains unclear. This CDR3 comprises 16 residues. Germline V gene sequence: CDR1 SGHRS, CDR2 YFSETQ. The germline V and J ends were trimmed by 0 bases and 4 bases, with 16 bases remaining between them. The CDR3 is CASSLGQVGLATEAFF. CDR3 nucleotides: TGCGCCAGCAGCTTGGGGCAGGTGGGCTTGGCCACTGAAGCTTTCTTT.